This T cell receptor beta chain was captured by sequencing in a study of CD8+CD57+ T cells in acquired aplastic anemia. General observations from the study: In CD8+ cells, Simpson's diversity showed no significant difference between patients and controls.

Genomic DNA acted as the template from which TCR beta VDJ combination and CDR3 sequence profiling were carried out. Each CDR3 protein is one row after TCRdb ran MiXCR on the reads. The table shows about 150,000 distinct CDR3 sequences, with about 52% occurring only once. Regarding this clonotype: Its antigen is not known.

Germline V CDR1 and CDR2: LGHDT, YNNKEL (reference sequence). The CDR3 has 14 amino acids. The ends were cut back, 0 bases at V and 7 bases at J, with 10 bases in the middle. Patients picked for sequencing had shown CD8+CD57+ cell expansion detected by flow cytometry. Patients had received no therapy at the time of blood sampling. The receptor was isolated from a human donor with aplastic anemia. The chain has TRBV3-1 and TRBJ2-1; D uncertain. The sample was sorted CD4+, CD8+, or CD8+CD57+ T cells (not recorded which) from PBMCs. The CDR3 is CASSQDYQRNEQFF. CDR3 sequence (DNA): TGTGCCAGCAGCCAAGATTATCAGAGAAATGAGCAGTTCTTC.